The 11 T cell receptor beta chains listed next were all sequenced from one sample in a study of T cell repertoires in cytomegalovirus infection. TCRdb fed the reads into MiXCR, producing one record per CDR3 protein. The sample lists tens of thousands of distinct CDR3 sequences, approximately 45% occurring once. For these TCRs, the target antigens are not known. Sequencing used CD8+ T cells from cultured PBMCs, obtained from culture after CMV antigen stimulation. The receptors shown here come from a human donor in good health (CMV status not recorded). Some clones in this sample may be carry-over from other donors' samples.

This chain links TRBV7-3 with TRBJ2-3, with D perhaps TRBD2 (5 bases). The CDR3 spans 14 residues. Trimming cost V 4 bases and J 3 bases, with 11 bases left between them. Germline values: CDR1 SGHTA, CDR2 FQGTGA. The CDR3 DNA follows: TGTGCCAGCAGCTCTACGACTACGACAGATACGCAGTATTTT. Its translation is CASSSTTTTDTQYF.

The gene calls are TRBV6-6 and TRBJ2-7; 11 bases are shared with TRBD2. The V segment lost 2 bases and the J segment 2 bases; nucleotides outside the gene matches: 11. Germline assignment: CDR1 MNHNY and CDR2 SVGAGI (reference sequence). The CDR3 length is 18 residues. Written as DNA, the CDR3 is TGTGCCAGCAGTTACGGCTCGGCTAGCGGGAGGCCTGCCTACGAGCAGTACTTC. Translation: CASSYGSASGRPAYEQYF.

The table lists this clonotype with a count of one. The chain recombines TRBV19 with TRBJ2-4, with D perhaps TRBD2 (6 bases). V gave up 5 bases and J gave up 3 bases, with 11 bases separating them. Looked up from germline, CDR1 is LNHDA and CDR2 is SQIVND (reference sequence). This CDR3 contains 14 residues. CDR3 DNA sequence: TGTGCCAGTAGTGCCTCCGGGAGCAAAAACATTCAGTACTTC. Amino acid sequence: CASSASGSKNIQYF. Supplemented by reference TRBV19 and TRBJ2-4, the full variable domain reads DGGITQSPKYLFRKEGQNVTLSCEQNLNHDAMYWYRQDPGQGLRLIYYSQIVNDFQKGDIAEGYSVSREKKESFPLTVTSAQKNPTAFYLCASSASGSKNIQYFGAGTRLSVL.

The chain recombines TRBV2 with TRBJ2-1; D is possibly TRBD1 (6 bases). The V gene lost 2 bases and the J gene lost 3 bases, with 11 bases spanning the gap. CDR1 SNHLY and CDR2 FYNNEI come from the germline V gene. This CDR3 has 15 amino acids. The DNA for the CDR3 is TGTGCCAGCAGTGAACGGACAGAGTACTACAATGAGCAGTTCTTC. As protein: CASSERTEYYNEQFF.

In nucleotides, the CDR3 is TGTGCCAGCAGCCGGAAATTAGCGGCGAACACCGGGGAGCTGTTTTTT. It specifies CASSRKLAANTGELFF. The rearrangement uses TRBV11-2 and TRBJ2-2; maybe TRBD2 (6 bases). The CDR3 loop spans 16 amino acids. Germline CDR1 reads SGHAT; CDR2 reads FQNNGV. Trimming removed 5 bases from V and 0 bases from J, with 13 bases in between.

This clonotype came up a few times. This chain joins TRBV7-2 and TRBJ2-1; D may be TRBD2 (6 bases). V was cut by 4 bases and J by 10 bases, with 11 bases left in between. The CDR3 consists of 12 residues. Germline V gene data show CDR1 as SGHTA and CDR2 as FQGNSA. The CDR3 reads CASSSHLAEQFF. The CDR3 region has the DNA TGTGCCAGCAGCTCACACCTAGCGGAGCAGTTCTTC.

The rearrangement uses TRBV11-2 and TRBJ2-7, with D perhaps TRBD1 or TRBD2 (5 bases each). CDR3 size: 13 residues. V gave up 4 bases and J gave up 6 bases, with 13 bases separating them. Germline assignment: CDR1 SGHAT and CDR2 FQNNGV. The CDR3 nucleotides read TGTGCCAGCAGCTCGGGGCTCCTGGTCGAGCAGTACTTC. It encodes CASSSGLLVEQYF.

The V and J genes are TRBV5-5 and TRBJ1-4; D uncertain. This CDR3 spans 12 amino acids. CDR1 SGHKS and CDR2 YYEKEE come from the germline V gene (reference sequence). Trimming removed 5 bases at V and 8 bases at J, with 10 bases between. The CDR3 DNA reads TGTGCCAGCAGTTACCCGCGGGAAAAACTGTTTTTT. It translates to CASSYPREKLFF.

The chain carries TRBV27 and TRBJ2-4; D uncertain. V was cut by 4 bases and J by 12 bases, with 10 bases left in between. The germline gives CDR1 MNHEY, CDR2 SMNVEV (reference sequence). The CDR3 runs to 11 residues. The CDR3 DNA reads TGTGCCAGCAGTTCCCGTTCAGCTCAGTACTTC. Protein product: CASSSRSAQYF.

The chain links TRBV4-2 to TRBJ1-6, with D tentatively TRBD1 (5 bases). The germline V and J ends were trimmed by 0 bases and 8 bases, with 11 bases remaining between them. Germline V CDR1 and CDR2: LGHNA, YNFKEQ. The CDR3 extends over 15 amino acids. The CDR3 loop is CASSQEPGIDSPLHF. CDR3 nucleotide sequence: TGTGCCAGCAGCCAAGAACCAGGGATTGATTCACCCCTCCACTTT.

The chain uses TRBV2 and TRBJ1-4, with a possible D match to TRBD1 (5 bases). Germline CDR1 is SNHLY and CDR2 is FYNNEI. This CDR3 contains 14 residues. V was pared by 6 bases and J by 6 bases, with 14 bases between. CDR3 in DNA: TGTGCCAGCAGGGGACGGTCAGAGTATGAAAAACTGTTTTTT. Residues: CASRGRSEYEKLFF.